Presented here are 9 T cell receptor beta chains from one specimen sequenced in a study of tumor-infiltrating lymphocytes in primary liver carcinoma. Co-extraction yielded RNA and DNA from 20-30 mg of unsorted bulk tissue. The input was roughly 0.5 ug total RNA; TCR beta cDNA was made from it with a constant-region primer. Slightly modified ARM-PCR, run as three nested multiplex PCR rounds, produced the TCR beta libraries. A C-beta reverse primer and TRBV1-TRBV30 forward primers served in each of the first two PCR rounds, at about 10 cycles apiece. TCRdb redid the calling of the multiplex PCR reads with MiXCR, one entry per CDR3 protein. There are about 84,000 distinct CDR3 sequences in the sample; approximately 70% occur only once, and approximately 19% lies in the top ten. The sequenced sample was liver tumor tissue from sampling region 1. Subset reported: tumor region T1, superior pole. The receptors were gathered from a man aged 40-50 years with primary liver carcinoma and hepatitis B virus infection.

This clonotype occurred many times. CDR3 in amino acids: CASSEAEGQPQHF. CDR3 bases: TGTGCCAGCAGTGAAGCGGAAGGTCAGCCCCAGCATTTT. The chain has TRBV6-1 and TRBJ1-5, with no clear D. With 0 bases removed from V and 6 bases from J, the gap between germline ends came to 6 bases. CDR1 is MNHNS, CDR2 SASEGT, per germline. This CDR3 is built from 13 residues.

This clonotype has a single count. The rearrangement uses TRBV12-3 or TRBV12-4 and TRBJ1-5; D not certain. Trimming left V 0 bases short and J 9 bases short, with 12 bases between. This CDR3 region has 14 residues. CDR3 nucleotides: TGTGCCAGCAGTTTAGCAGCCTCAGATCTGCCCCAGCATTTT. It specifies CASSLAASDLPQHF.

This clonotype has ten or more counts. The rearrangement joins TRBV5-1 to TRBJ2-1; 7 bases align to TRBD2. CDR1 is SGHRS, CDR2 YFSETQ, per germline. Trimming removed 5 bases from V and 8 bases from J; junction bases left unmatched: 19. The CDR3 has 17 residues. CDR3 sequence (DNA): TGCGCCAGCAGGATGGGGTATTCTAGCGGAGGTCAGGATGAGCAGTTCTTC. Encoded protein: CASRMGYSSGGQDEQFF.

This clonotype was found a few times. One end of the junction does not line up with germline, which may come from a read error. The chain combines TRBV11-2 with TRBJ1-4, with D tentatively TRBD1 (5 bases). The CDR3 is 14 amino acids. Per the germline V gene, CDR1 is SGHAT and CDR2 is FQNNGV. CDR3 amino acids: CASSLEVGDGKLLF. CDR3 bases: TGTGCCAGCAGCTTAGAGGTTGGGGACGGAAAACTGCTTTTC. Full variable domain (missing parts from reference TRBV11-2 and TRBJ1-4): EAGVAQSPRYKIIEKRQSVAFWCNPISGHATLYWYQQILGQGPKLLIQFQNNGVVDDSQLPKDRFSAERLKGVDSTLKIQPAKLEDSAVYLCASSLEVGDGKLLFGSGTQLSVL.

Note on this clonotype: In this CDR3 the conserved last residue, phenylalanine or tryptophan, is missing, so a read error is likely. The chain combines TRBV7-8 with TRBJ2-4; 7 bases line up with TRBD2. The germline CDR1 and CDR2 sequences are SGHVS and FQNEAQ. The CDR3 consists of 17 residues. CDR3 coding DNA: TGTGTCAGCAGCTTAGAGGACCTAGGACTAGTGGGAAACATTCAGTACTCC. This sequence encodes CVSSLEDLGLVGNIQYS.

The chain is built from TRBV11-2 and TRBJ2-5; possible D gene TRBD1, 6 bases. CDR3 length: 15 amino acids. V was trimmed by 5 bases and J by 4 bases, leaving 17 bases between them. CDR1 is SGHAT and CDR2 is FQNNGV in the germline V gene. The CDR3, as DNA: TGTGCCAGCAGCCACCTGACAGGCGCGGGAGAGACCCAGTACTTC. It codes for CASSHLTGAGETQYF.

This clonotype was counted many times. J is TRBJ2-5 and V is TRBV12-3 or TRBV12-4, with D unresolved. V shed 3 bases and J shed 2 bases, with 10 bases lying between them. The CDR3 is made up of 14 amino acids. CDR3 loop: CASSFPATQETQYF. CDR3 nucleotide sequence: TGTGCCAGCAGTTTCCCGGCTACTCAAGAGACCCAGTACTTC.

Many counts were recorded for this clonotype. This chain connects TRBV6-1 to TRBJ2-5; D may be TRBD1 or TRBD2 (5 bases each). CDR1 and CDR2 from the germline V gene are MNHNS and SASEGT. There are 13 residues in the CDR3. Trimming pared 4 bases from V and 5 bases from J, leaving 11 bases between. The CDR3 DNA sequence: TGTGCCAGCAGTGGTGGCAGGGAGGAGACCCAGTACTTC. It is translated as CASSGGREETQYF.

As for this clonotype: Being one base from a much bigger clone, this may be a read error. The V and J genes are TRBV5-1 and TRBJ2-3, with 8 bases fitting TRBD1. The CDR3 is made up of 16 amino acids. The V gene's germline CDR1 is SGHRS and CDR2 YFSETQ. Here the CDR3 reads CVSSLALTGDADTQYF. The CDR3 region has the DNA TGCGTCAGCAGCTTGGCCTTGACAGGGGACGCAGATACGCAGTATTTT.